A single sample gave rise to the 16 T cell receptor beta chains below, sequenced in a study of spatial heterogeneity in lung cancer. Time point here: blood at routine non-recurrence follow-up after resection. TCRdb reprocessed the 5' RACE reads via MiXCR and lists one record per CDR3 protein. The data show approximately 93,000 distinct CDR3 sequences, approximately 19% seen once. Sample: PBMCs, taken at follow-up. The source of these receptors is a male donor with early-stage non-small cell lung cancer.

The chain joins TRBV18 to TRBJ1-3, with D perhaps TRBD1 (5 bases). The germline gives CDR1 KGHSH, CDR2 LQKENI. The CDR3 runs 14 residues. Deletions cut 8 bases from V and 0 bases from J, with 11 bases between. The CDR3 loop reads CASQEGISGNTIYF. The CDR3 nucleotides read TGTGCCAGCCAGGAGGGGATCTCTGGAAACACCATATATTTT.

The V gene is TRBV30, the J gene TRBJ2-6; unclear D gene. Germline CDR1 is GTSNPN and CDR2 is SVGIG (reference sequence). The CDR3 runs 15 residues. The V and J ends lost 7 bases and 1 base respectively, with 14 bases between them. CDR3 nucleotide sequence: TGTGCCTCGGGCCCGTTTTTGTCTGGGGCCAACGTCCTGACTTTC. Amino acid sequence: CASGPFLSGANVLTF.

The chain joins TRBV7-2 to TRBJ2-3; 7 bases map to TRBD1. Trimming cost V 8 bases and J 2 bases; bases outside gene matches: 10. CDR1 and CDR2 from the germline V gene are SGHTA and FQGNSA. CDR3 length equals 15 residues. The CDR3 here is CASGKRQGTTDTQYF. The CDR3 DNA is TGTGCCAGCGGAAAACGACAGGGCACCACAGATACGCAGTATTTT.

This clonotype was observed at least ten times. The chain couples TRBV5-4 to TRBJ2-7; D is possibly TRBD1 (5 bases). CDR3 length: 15 amino acids. CDR1 is SGHNT and CDR2 is YYREEE in the germline V gene (reference sequence). V shed 0 bases and J shed 3 bases, with 13 bases lying between them. For the CDR3, the DNA is TGTGCCAGCAGCTTGGGTCAGGGTTTCAACTACGAGCAGTACTTC. This encodes CASSLGQGFNYEQYF.

The rearrangement uses TRBV27 and TRBJ2-2; 7 bases align to TRBD1. Germline V gives CDR1 MNHEY, CDR2 SMNVEV (reference sequence). V shed 3 bases, J shed 0 bases, and the junction held 13 bases outside the gene matches. The CDR3 totals 19 residues. CDR3 coding DNA: TGTGCCAGCAGTTTTTTATTTACGGGACAGACCTCGAACACCGGGGAGCTGTTTTTT. Encoded protein: CASSFLFTGQTSNTGELFF.

The V gene is TRBV24-1, the J gene TRBJ1-1; D is unresolved. Trimming stripped 7 bases from V and 5 bases from J, with 7 bases between. Germline CDR1 reads KGHDR; CDR2 reads SFDVKD. This CDR3 spans 11 amino acids. The CDR3 here is CATRGGTEAFF. The CDR3 DNA follows: TGTGCCACCAGGGGAGGAACTGAAGCTTTCTTT.

The chain carries TRBV10-3 and TRBJ1-2; tentatively, D is TRBD1 (5 bases). The CDR3 extends over 13 amino acids. V lost 6 bases and J lost 3, with 11 bases in between. Germline CDR1 ENHRY, CDR2 SYGVKD. This CDR3 is CAIRDMGDYGYTF. The CDR3 nucleotides are TGTGCCATCAGGGACATGGGAGACTATGGCTACACCTTC.

As concerns this clonotype: One end of the junction varies from germline; a read error may be responsible. The CDR3 sequence: CSASTAPGLAGASSPNF. The CDR3 coding sequence is TGCAGTGCTTCCACCGCCCCCGGACTAGCGGGGGCCTCATCCCCAAACTTC. The chain has TRBV20-1 and TRBJ2-5, with 13 bases that match TRBD2. The CDR3 runs 17 residues. Germline CDR1 and CDR2: DFQATT and SNEGSKA (reference sequence).

This clonotype was seen at least ten times. This chain links TRBV3-1 with TRBJ2-7; no definite D call. Trimming cost V 3 bases and J 0 bases, with 18 bases left between them. This CDR3 spans 17 amino acids. Germline values: CDR1 LGHDT, CDR2 YNNKEL (reference sequence). CDR3: CASSHRRSSGRSYEQYF. CDR3 sequence (DNA): TGTGCCAGCAGCCACCGACGTAGCTCCGGACGCTCCTACGAGCAGTACTTC.

V is TRBV6-2 or TRBV6-3 and J is TRBJ1-2, with D possibly TRBD1 on 5 matching bases. This CDR3 has 15 residues. Germline CDR1 is MNHEY and CDR2 is SVGEGT. The ends were cut back, 6 bases at V and 2 bases at J, with 16 bases in the middle. The CDR3 DNA follows: TGTGCCAGCAGCCGACCGGCAGGGCGAAACTATGGCTACACCTTC. Amino acids: CASSRPAGRNYGYTF.

This clonotype was seen a few times. The CDR3 DNA reads TGTGCCAGCAGTGGGATCCCAGGACTAGCGGGGTTCTTC. It specifies CASSGIPGLAGFF. The genes are TRBV2 and TRBJ2-1; 11 nucleotides line up with TRBD2. The CDR3 covers 13 residues. Germline V CDR1 and CDR2: SNHLY, FYNNEI. Germline trimming cut 4 bases from V and 15 bases from J; bases unmatched to any gene: 8.

V is TRBV30 and J is TRBJ2-3, with 13 bases lining up with TRBD2. With 6 bases clipped from V and 6 bases from J, the junction kept 9 bases outside the gene matches. Per the germline V gene, CDR1 is GTSNPN and CDR2 is SVGIG (reference sequence). There are 15 residues in the CDR3. DNA of the CDR3: TGTGCCTGTCCACTAGCGGGGGGGCCATCCGATACGCAGTATTTT. Translation gives CACPLAGGPSDTQYF.

This clonotype was seen a handful of times. The gene calls are TRBV20-1 and TRBJ2-5; tentative D call: TRBD2 (5 bases). Per the germline V gene, CDR1 is DFQATT and CDR2 is SNEGSKA (reference sequence). The CDR3 is made up of 17 amino acids. V was trimmed by 0 bases and J by 5 bases, leaving 22 bases between them. This chain's CDR3 is CSARDPLEEPLSETQYF. The CDR3 bases are TGCAGTGCTAGAGATCCCCTGGAGGAGCCCCTTTCGGAGACCCAGTACTTC.

V gene TRBV11-2 combines with J gene TRBJ2-7, with D possibly TRBD1 on 5 matching bases. Germline V gene data show CDR1 as SGHAT and CDR2 as FQNNGV. V lost 6 bases, J lost 6 bases, and 15 bases lay in between. The CDR3 spans 13 residues. CDR3 loop: CASRLAGSPEQYV. The CDR3 nucleotides read TGTGCCAGCAGACTTGCAGGGTCGCCCGAGCAGTACGTC.

V gene TRBV6-6 combines with J gene TRBJ2-1; D may be TRBD2 (5 bases). V lost 2 bases to trimming and J lost 5 bases, with 10 bases between them. Germline values: CDR1 MNHNY, CDR2 SVGAGI (reference sequence). This CDR3 comprises 14 residues. The CDR3 DNA reads as TGTGCCAGCAGTTACCCTCCCGGGAACAATGAGCAGTTCTTC. Amino acid sequence: CASSYPPGNNEQFF.

The rearrangement uses TRBV12-5 and TRBJ2-5; D may be TRBD1 (5 bases). CDR1 is LGHNT, CDR2 FRNRAP, per germline. The ends were cut back, 3 bases at V and 8 bases at J, with 16 bases in the middle. There are 14 residues in the CDR3. The CDR3 DNA is TGTGCTAGTGGTTTTGGGCAGGGCGAAGGAACCCAGTACTTC. Amino acids: CASGFGQGEGTQYF.